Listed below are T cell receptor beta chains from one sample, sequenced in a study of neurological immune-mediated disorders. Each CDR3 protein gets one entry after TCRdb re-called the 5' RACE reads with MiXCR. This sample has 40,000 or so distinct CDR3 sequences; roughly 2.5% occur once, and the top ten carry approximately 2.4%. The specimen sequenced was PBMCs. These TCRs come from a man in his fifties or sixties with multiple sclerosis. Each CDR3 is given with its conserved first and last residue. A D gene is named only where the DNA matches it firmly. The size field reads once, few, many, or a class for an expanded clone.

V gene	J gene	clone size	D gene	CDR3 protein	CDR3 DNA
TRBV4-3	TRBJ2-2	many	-	CASSQDEAYTGELFF	TGCGCCAGCAGCCAAGATGAGGCCTACACCGGGGAGCTGTTTTTT
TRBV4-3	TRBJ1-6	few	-	CASSQAGDGWALHF	TGCGCCAGCAGCCAAGCAGGGGACGGCTGGGCCCTACACTTT
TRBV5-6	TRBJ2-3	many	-	CASSLGDTQYF	TGTGCCAGCAGCTTGGGAGATACGCAGTATTTT
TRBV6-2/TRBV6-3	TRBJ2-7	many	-	CASSYRDNSYEQYF	TGTGCCAGCAGTTACCGGGACAACTCCTACGAGCAGTACTTC
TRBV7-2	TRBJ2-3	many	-	CASSLGISDTDTQYF	TGTGCCAGCAGCTTAGGTATCTCAGACACAGATACGCAGTATTTT
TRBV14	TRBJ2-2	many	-	CASSQQLDSGELFF	TGTGCCAGCAGCCAACAACTAGACTCCGGGGAGCTGTTTTTT
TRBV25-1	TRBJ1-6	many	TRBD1	CASSTGTGGSPLHF	TGTGCCAGCAGTACCGGGACAGGCGGTTCACCCCTCCACTTT
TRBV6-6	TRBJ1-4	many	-	CATAATNEKLFF	TGTGCAACCGCGGCAACTAATGAAAAACTGTTTTTT
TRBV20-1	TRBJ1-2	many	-	CSAIVGNYGYTF	TGCAGTGCTATTGTCGGAAACTATGGCTACACCTTC
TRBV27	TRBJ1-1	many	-	CASSFGGYTEAFF	TGTGCCAGCAGTTTTGGGGGGTACACTGAAGCTTTCTTT